These 21 T cell receptor beta chains were all obtained from the same sample, sequenced in a study of blood T cell repertoires in COVID-19. Sequencing used immunoSEQ multiplex PCR; TCRdb keeps in-frame clones, though not all of them. The sample yields around 280,000 clones, 70% to 90% seen once. Sequencing was done on a sample of peripheral blood. These receptors all stem from a woman aged 25 to 39 who had recovered from COVID-19.

This clone was seen many times. The CDR3 loop is CASSLLPSGRESYEQYF. CDR3 nucleotide sequence: TGTGCCAGCAGTTTACTCCCTAGCGGGAGGGAGTCCTACGAGCAGTACTTC. The rearrangement links TRBV28 to TRBJ2-7; 12 bases are shared with TRBD2. V lost 2 bases to trimming and J lost 1 base; unmatched junction nucleotides: 6. The CDR3 sequence is 17 residues long. Germline CDR1 is MDHEN and CDR2 is SYDVKM.

This chain connects TRBV18 to TRBJ2-2, with D possibly being TRBD1 (5 bases). V lost 8 bases and J 1 base, leaving 11 bases between the germline ends. CDR3 length equals 14 residues. In germline, CDR1 is KGHSH, CDR2 LQKENI. This CDR3 reads CASSDSQNTGELFF. The CDR3 nucleotides read TGTGCCAGCAGCGACAGCCAGAACACCGGGGAGCTGTTTTTT.

The V call is TRBV6-5, the J call TRBJ2-5, with a possible D match to TRBD1 (6 bases). Germline V gene lookup returns CDR1 MNHEY and CDR2 SVGAGI. This CDR3 is 13 amino acids long. The germline V and J ends were trimmed by 4 bases and 5 bases, with 11 bases remaining between them. The CDR3, as DNA: TGTGCCAGCAGTTGGGACATTGGGGAGACCCAGTACTTC. It yields the protein CASSWDIGETQYF.

CDR3 nucleotide sequence: TGTGCCAGCAGCTTTAACGGGGGCTACGAGCAGTACTTC. Its translation is CASSFNGGYEQYF. The chain carries TRBV7-8 and TRBJ2-7; weak D call: TRBD2 (6 bases). Per germline, CDR1 SGHVS and CDR2 FQNEAQ. The CDR3 is 13 residues long. The germline V and J ends were trimmed by 3 bases and 3 bases, with 9 bases remaining between them.

This sequence joins TRBV7-9 and TRBJ2-7; 7 positions agree with TRBD1. This CDR3 is 13 amino acids long. The germline CDR1 and CDR2 sequences are SEHNR and FQNEAQ (reference sequence). Germline trimming cut 5 bases from V and 0 bases from J; bases unmatched to any gene: 1. CDR3 nucleotides: TGTGCCAGCAGCCGGGACAGCTCCTACGAGCAGTACTTC. This translates into CASSRDSSYEQYF.

This clone was found many times. Other DNA sequences in the same sample also yield this CDR3. The genes are TRBV5-1 and TRBJ1-3; no clear D. The CDR3 loop spans 15 amino acids. V gave up 0 bases and J gave up 0 bases, with 7 bases separating them. Germline V gene data show CDR1 as SGHRS and CDR2 as YFSETQ. The CDR3 nucleotides are TGCGCCAGCAGCTTGGACGGAGTCTCTGGAAACACCATATATTTT. Amino acids: CASSLDGVSGNTIYF.

The chain couples TRBV5-1 to TRBJ2-4; TRBD2 matches 12 bases. J gave up 6 bases and V 2 bases, and 3 bases lay outside the gene matches. The CDR3 runs to 15 residues. Germline CDR1 is SGHRS and CDR2 is YFSETQ. CDR3 coding DNA: TGCGCCAGCAGCTTCACTAGCGGGGGGTTAAACATTCAGTACTTC. This codes for CASSFTSGGLNIQYF.

This clone was observed once. The chain has TRBV18 and TRBJ1-1; D gene ambiguous. The CDR3 covers 12 residues. The V end lost 0 bases, the J end lost 11 bases, and 10 bases lay between the germline ends. The germline gives CDR1 KGHSH, CDR2 LQKENI. DNA for the CDR3: TGTGCCAGCTCACCACCGGGAGGGCGCGCTTTCTTT. It yields the protein CASSPPGGRAFF.

The rearrangement links TRBV4-2 to TRBJ2-7; 11 bases line up with TRBD1. CDR3 length: 16 residues. V shed 4 bases and J 7 bases; nucleotides not matched to a gene: 12. The germline CDR1 and CDR2 sequences are LGHNA and YNFKEQ. The CDR3 DNA sequence: TGTGCCAGCAGCCCGGATAAGTGGACAGGGGGCTTGGAGCAGTACTTC. Translating gives CASSPDKWTGGLEQYF.

The rearrangement uses TRBV5-6 and TRBJ2-7, with a possible D match to TRBD2 (5 bases). This CDR3 region has 14 residues. Germline CDR1 is SGHDT and CDR2 is YYEEEE. V shed 2 bases and J shed 2 bases, with 11 bases lying between them. Here the CDR3 reads CASSFTGRTYEQYF. In nucleotides, the CDR3 is TGTGCCAGCAGCTTTACGGGGAGAACCTACGAGCAGTACTTC.

The chain is built from TRBV19 and TRBJ2-1; 7 nucleotides agree with TRBD2. V was clipped by 0 bases and J by 7 bases; unmatched bases: 6. The CDR3 totals 15 residues. Germline loops: CDR1 LNHDA, CDR2 SQIVND (reference sequence). For the CDR3, the DNA is TGTGCCAGTAGTATAGATAGCGGGCGGGCTAATGAGCAGTTCTTC. Translated, it gives CASSIDSGRANEQFF.

This clone was detected a few times. The chain has TRBV7-9 and TRBJ1-5, with TRBD1 identical over 7 bases. This CDR3 has 16 residues. V shed 3 bases and J 7 bases; nucleotides not matched to a gene: 12. Germline assignment: CDR1 SEHNR and CDR2 FQNEAQ (reference sequence). The CDR3 bases are TGTGCCAGCAGCTTGGGGACAGCGGGGGTCCGGCAGCCCCAGCATTTT. Its protein product is CASSLGTAGVRQPQHF.

The gene calls are TRBV9 and TRBJ1-1; 8 bases map to TRBD1. V was clipped by 4 bases and J by 3 bases; unmatched bases: 8. The CDR3 loop spans 15 amino acids. Per germline, CDR1 SGDLS and CDR2 YYNGEE. The CDR3 region is CASSSQGAGDTEAFF. In nucleotides, the CDR3 is TGTGCCAGCAGCTCGCAGGGGGCCGGGGACACTGAAGCTTTCTTT.

The chain links TRBV5-6 to TRBJ1-1; D is perhaps TRBD1 (5 bases). CDR3 length: 14 residues. V was trimmed by 3 bases and J by 1 base, leaving 10 bases between them. From germline, CDR1 is SGHDT and CDR2 YYEEEE. The CDR3 loop is CASSSDRSNTEAFF. As DNA, the CDR3 is TGTGCCAGCAGCTCCGACAGATCGAACACTGAAGCTTTCTTT.

This clone has a single count. J is TRBJ1-4 and V is TRBV6-5; TRBD1 might be the D (5 bases). CDR1 is MNHEY, CDR2 SVGAGI, per germline. The length of the CDR3 is 14 residues. The germline V and J ends were trimmed by 5 bases and 4 bases, with 11 bases remaining between them. CDR3: CASSPQGFNEKLFF. CDR3 DNA sequence: TGTGCCAGCAGTCCCCAGGGATTTAATGAAAAACTGTTTTTT.

V is TRBV7-9 and J is TRBJ2-7, with TRBD1 as a possible D gene (6 bases). V was shortened by 7 bases and J by 3 bases, with 13 bases between the two germline ends. Looked up from germline, CDR1 is SEHNR and CDR2 is FQNEAQ (reference sequence). The CDR3 extends over 13 amino acids. As DNA, the CDR3 is TGTGCCAGCACCGAGGGGGTGGTCTACGAGCAGTACTTC. This sequence encodes CASTEGVVYEQYF.

This rearrangement joins TRBV7-9 to TRBJ1-1; 10 bases fit TRBD1. V lost 5 bases to trimming and J lost 5 bases; unmatched junction nucleotides: 14. The CDR3 extends over 17 amino acids. Germline V gene sequence: CDR1 SEHNR, CDR2 FQNEAQ (reference sequence). CDR3 region: CASSRRQGASFGTEAFF. Here the CDR3 DNA reads TGTGCCAGCAGCAGACGACAGGGGGCAAGTTTTGGGACTGAAGCTTTCTTT.

V and J are TRBV7-9 and TRBJ1-1; D may be TRBD1 (6 bases). CDR1 and CDR2 from the germline V gene are SEHNR and FQNEAQ (reference sequence). The CDR3 is made up of 14 amino acids. Trimming left V 4 bases short and J 0 bases short, with 9 bases between. CDR3 bases: TGTGCCAGCAGCTCAGGACAGCTGAACACTGAAGCTTTCTTT. Translation: CASSSGQLNTEAFF.

The chain recombines TRBV5-8 with TRBJ2-7; the D gene is possibly TRBD1 (6 bases). CDR1 is SGHTS and CDR2 is YDEGEE in the germline V gene. V was trimmed by 4 bases and J by 3 bases, leaving 17 bases between them. CDR3 length: 15 amino acids. CDR3 protein: CASSLTTGPNYEQYF. For the CDR3, the DNA is TGTGCCAGCAGCCTAACGACAGGCCCCAACTACGAGCAGTACTTC.

Only one count was recorded for this clone. The CDR3 nucleotides are TGTGCCAGCAGACCTACAGGGGGCTATGGCTACACCTTC. Its protein is CASRPTGGYGYTF. This chain uses TRBV6-1 with TRBJ1-2; 8 positions agree with TRBD1. Trimming cost V 6 bases and J 4 bases; bases outside gene matches: 4. Germline V CDR1 and CDR2: MNHNS, SASEGT. This CDR3 contains 13 residues.

This rearrangement joins TRBV6-5 to TRBJ2-5, with D unresolved. Germline V gene lookup returns CDR1 MNHEY and CDR2 SVGAGI. The CDR3 runs to 13 residues. Trimming cost V 5 bases and J 2 bases, with 9 bases left between them. Here the CDR3 reads CASSPRLQETQYF. CDR3 in DNA: TGTGCCAGCAGTCCACGGTTGCAAGAGACCCAGTACTTC.